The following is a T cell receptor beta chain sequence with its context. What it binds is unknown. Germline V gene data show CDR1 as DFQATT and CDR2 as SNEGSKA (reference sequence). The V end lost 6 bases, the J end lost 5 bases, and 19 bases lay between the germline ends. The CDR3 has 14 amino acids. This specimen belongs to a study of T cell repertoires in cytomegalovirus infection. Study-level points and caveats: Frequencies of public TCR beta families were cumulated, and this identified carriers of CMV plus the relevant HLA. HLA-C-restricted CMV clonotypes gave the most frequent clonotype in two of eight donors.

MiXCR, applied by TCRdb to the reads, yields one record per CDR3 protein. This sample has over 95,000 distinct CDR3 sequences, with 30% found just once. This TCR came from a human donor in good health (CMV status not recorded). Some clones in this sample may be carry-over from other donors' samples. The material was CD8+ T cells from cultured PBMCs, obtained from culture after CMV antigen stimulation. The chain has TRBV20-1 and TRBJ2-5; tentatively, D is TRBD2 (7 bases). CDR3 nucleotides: TGCAGTGCCCCGGGTGGGGGGGCCCGGGAGACCCAGTACTTC. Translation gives CSAPGGGARETQYF.